Described below is a single TCR beta chain sequence and its context. These data belong to a study of blood T cell repertoires in COVID-19. The overall study: Samples taken during acute and convalescent COVID-19 were collected in the United States, Italy and Spain. T cells, B-cell-depleted T cells, or PBMCs provided the cDNA or gDNA that served as material.

Original handling: Counts of nucleated cells, estimated from reference gene primer amplification, were obtained. Repertoires were generated with immunoSEQ multiplex PCR, while TCRdb's copy carries only in-frame clones and drops some. V and J calls and clone size follow that table, whereas D and trimming were derived from the DNA. The table records approximately 50,000 clones, around 90% of them present only once. This CDR3 is built from 13 residues. Germline assignment: CDR1 LNHDA and CDR2 SQIVND (reference sequence). Trimming took off 6 bases at V and 6 bases at J, with 13 bases between the two ends.

This chain links TRBV19 with TRBJ2-3; perhaps TRBD2 as D (5 bases). The sequence came from a man in his fifties with active COVID-19. What was sequenced was peripheral blood. CDR3 in amino acids: CASRKRESDTQYF. CDR3 DNA sequence: TGTGCCAGTAGGAAGAGGGAGTCGGATACGCAGTATTTT.